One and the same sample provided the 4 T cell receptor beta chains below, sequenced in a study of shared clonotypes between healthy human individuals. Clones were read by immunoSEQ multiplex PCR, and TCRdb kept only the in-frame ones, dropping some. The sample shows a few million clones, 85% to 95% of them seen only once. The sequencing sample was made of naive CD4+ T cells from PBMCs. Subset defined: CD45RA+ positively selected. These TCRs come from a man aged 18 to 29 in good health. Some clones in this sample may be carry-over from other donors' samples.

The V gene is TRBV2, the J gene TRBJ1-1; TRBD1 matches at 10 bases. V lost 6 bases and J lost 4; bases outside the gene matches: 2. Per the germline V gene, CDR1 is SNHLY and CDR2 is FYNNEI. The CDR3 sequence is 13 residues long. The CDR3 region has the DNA TGTGCCAGCAGGACAGGGGGCTTCACTGAAGCTTTCTTT. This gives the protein CASRTGGFTEAFF.

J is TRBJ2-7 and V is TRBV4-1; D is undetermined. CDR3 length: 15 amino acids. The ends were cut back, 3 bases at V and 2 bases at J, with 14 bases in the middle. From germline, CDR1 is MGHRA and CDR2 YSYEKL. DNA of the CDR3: TGCGCCAGCAGCCAGCCCCCCGTCAACACCTACGAGCAGTACTTC. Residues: CASSQPPVNTYEQYF.

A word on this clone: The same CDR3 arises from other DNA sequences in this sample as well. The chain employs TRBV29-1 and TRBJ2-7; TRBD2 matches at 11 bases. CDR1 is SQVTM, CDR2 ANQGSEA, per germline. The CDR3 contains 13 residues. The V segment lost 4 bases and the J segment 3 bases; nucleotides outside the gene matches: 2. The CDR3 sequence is CSVVGLAGYEQYF. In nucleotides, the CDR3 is TGCAGCGTTGTAGGACTAGCGGGCTACGAGCAGTACTTC.

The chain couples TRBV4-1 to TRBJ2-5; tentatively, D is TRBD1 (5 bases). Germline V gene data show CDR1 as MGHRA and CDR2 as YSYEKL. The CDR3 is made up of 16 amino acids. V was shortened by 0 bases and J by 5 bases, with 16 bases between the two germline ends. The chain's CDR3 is CASSQEGQIGRETQYF. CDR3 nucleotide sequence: TGCGCCAGCAGCCAAGAGGGGCAGATAGGAAGGGAGACCCAGTACTTC.